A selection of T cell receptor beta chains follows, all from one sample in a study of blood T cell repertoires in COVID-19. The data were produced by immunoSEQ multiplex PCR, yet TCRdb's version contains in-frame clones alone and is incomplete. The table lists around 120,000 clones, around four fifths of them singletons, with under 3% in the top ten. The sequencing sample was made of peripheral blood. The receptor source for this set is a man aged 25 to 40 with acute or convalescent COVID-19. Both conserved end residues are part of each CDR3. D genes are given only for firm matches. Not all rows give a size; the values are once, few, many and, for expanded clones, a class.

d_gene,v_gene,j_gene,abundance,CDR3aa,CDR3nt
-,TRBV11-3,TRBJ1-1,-,CASSFDRNTEAFF,TGTGCCAGCAGCTTCGACAGGAACACTGAAGCTTTCTTT
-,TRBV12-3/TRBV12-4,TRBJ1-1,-,CASRAGGGTEAFF,TGTGCCAGCCGGGCGGGAGGGGGCACTGAAGCTTTCTTT
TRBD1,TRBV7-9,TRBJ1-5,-,CASSPTDRGAQHF,TGTGCCAGCAGCCCCACGGACAGGGGGGCCCAGCATTTT
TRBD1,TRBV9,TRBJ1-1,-,CASSVGWDRLGTEAFF,TGTGCCAGCAGCGTGGGATGGGACAGGTTGGGGACTGAAGCTTTCTTT
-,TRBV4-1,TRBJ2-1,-,CASSHPSSVGPSSYNEQFF,TGCGCCAGCAGCCACCCCTCATCGGTGGGGCCGAGCTCCTACAATGAGCAGTTCTTC
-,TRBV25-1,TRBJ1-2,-,CATEAVYGYTF,TGTGCCACCGAGGCGGTCTATGGCTACACCTTC
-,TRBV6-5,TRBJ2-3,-,CASSSPNTDTQYF,TGTGCCAGCAGTTCCCCCAACACAGATACGCAGTATTTT
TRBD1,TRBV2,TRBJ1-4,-,CASRDPGQGSEKLFF,TGTGCCAGCAGGGATCCGGGACAGGGGAGCGAAAAACTGTTTTTT
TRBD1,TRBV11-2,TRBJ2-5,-,CASSVTGTVETQYF,TGTGCCAGCAGCGTAACCGGGACAGTGGAGACCCAGTACTTC
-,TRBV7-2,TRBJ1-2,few,CASSLAWPRQKWSYGYTF,TGTGCCAGCAGCTTAGCGTGGCCCAGACAGAAGTGGAGCTATGGCTACACCTTC
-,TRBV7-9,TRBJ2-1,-,CASSLWPGEQFF,TGTGCCAGCAGCTTATGGCCAGGGGAGCAGTTCTTC
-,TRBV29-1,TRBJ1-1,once,CSVETGAYTEAFF,TGCAGCGTTGAAACAGGAGCCTACACTGAAGCTTTCTTT
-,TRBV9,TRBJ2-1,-,CASSVGGAQAGEQFF,TGTGCCAGCAGCGTAGGAGGAGCCCAGGCGGGGGAGCAGTTCTTC
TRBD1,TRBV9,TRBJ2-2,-,CASSTGQRNTGELFF,TGTGCCAGCAGCACGGGACAGAGGAACACCGGGGAGCTGTTTTTT
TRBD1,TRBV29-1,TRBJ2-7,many,CSVERQGGYEQYF,TGCAGCGTGGAGAGACAGGGTGGCTACGAGCAGTACTTC
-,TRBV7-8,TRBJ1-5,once,CASSFSGQPQHF,TGTGCCAGCAGCTTTAGCGGTCAGCCCCAGCATTTT
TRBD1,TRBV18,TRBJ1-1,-,CASSPRRDRGRVMNTEAFF,TGTGCCAGCTCACCGCGGCGCGACAGGGGGCGGGTAATGAACACTGAAGCTTTCTTT
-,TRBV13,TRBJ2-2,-,CASSLSAGGELFF,TGTGCCAGCAGCCTTAGCGCAGGCGGGGAGCTGTTTTTT
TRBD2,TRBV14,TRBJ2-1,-,CASSTGLVYNEQFF,TGTGCCAGCAGCACGGGACTAGTCTACAATGAGCAGTTCTTC
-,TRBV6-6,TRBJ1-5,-,CASSSMGGGSPPQHF,TGTGCCAGCAGTAGCATGGGAGGGGGGTCGCCGCCCCAGCATTTT
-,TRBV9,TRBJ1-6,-,CASSLGGGAENSPLHF,TGTGCCAGCAGCTTAGGTGGTGGGGCAGAGAATTCACCCCTCCACTTT
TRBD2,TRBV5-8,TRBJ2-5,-,CASRLGLAGGETQYF,TGTGCCAGCAGATTGGGACTAGCGGGAGGAGAGACCCAGTACTTC
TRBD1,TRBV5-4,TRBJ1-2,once,CASSSVVGQGLTNYGYTF,TGTGCCAGCAGCTCAGTTGTGGGACAGGGCCTTACTAACTATGGCTACACCTTC
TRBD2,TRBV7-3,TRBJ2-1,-,CASSRVSGDNEQFF,TGTGCCAGCAGCAGAGTGAGCGGGGACAATGAGCAGTTCTTC
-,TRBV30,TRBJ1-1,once,CASQSGPKAFF,TGTGCCTCACAGAGTGGCCCAAAAGCTTTCTTT
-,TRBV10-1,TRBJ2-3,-,CASSEYRGTIQPCTDTQYF,TGCGCCAGCAGTGAATATAGGGGGACAATTCAACCCTGCACAGATACGCAGTATTTT
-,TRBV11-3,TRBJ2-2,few,CASSSSRDTNTGELFF,TGTGCCAGCAGCTCGTCCCGGGACACGAACACCGGGGAGCTGTTTTTT
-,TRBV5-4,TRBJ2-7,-,CASSWRDSYEQYF,TGTGCCAGCAGCTGGAGGGACAGCTACGAGCAGTACTTC